Shown below are 21 T cell receptor beta chains from a single sample sequenced in a study of T cells in localized non-small cell lung cancer. Profiling relied on immunoSEQ multiplex PCR, and the TCRdb table lists in-frame clones only, not all of them. The sample lists about 45,000 clones, around 81% occurring once. Material: peripheral blood mononuclear cells, obtained before any cancer treatment. These receptors were obtained from a man between 40 and 70 years old with stage III lung adenocarcinoma.

This sequence joins TRBV5-6 and TRBJ1-1; D perhaps matches TRBD1 (5 bases). CDR1 and CDR2 from the germline V gene are SGHDT and YYEEEE. The CDR3 has 12 residues. With 0 bases removed from V and 10 bases from J, the gap between germline ends came to 10 bases. The CDR3 DNA reads as TGTGCCAGCAGCTTGGAGGGGAGTAGAGCTTTCTTT. Protein sequence: CASSLEGSRAFF. Drawing the rest from reference TRBV5-6 and TRBJ1-1, the complete variable domain is DAGVTQSPTHLIKTRGQQVTLRCSPKSGHDTVSWYQQALGQGPQFIFQYYEEEERQRGNFPDRFSGHQFPNYSSELNVNALLLGDSALYLCASSLEGSRAFFGQGTRLTVV.

A few counts support this clone. The chain carries TRBV5-1 and TRBJ1-4, with D tentatively TRBD1 (5 bases). The CDR3 extends over 16 amino acids. Germline loops: CDR1 SGHRS, CDR2 YFSETQ. V lost 0 bases and J lost 0, with 9 bases in between. The CDR3 spells CASSLVGGATNEKLFF. In DNA form, the CDR3 reads TGCGCCAGCAGCTTGGTTGGGGGAGCAACTAATGAAAAACTGTTTTTT.

This chain joins TRBV15 and TRBJ2-7; 7 bases map to TRBD1. The V gene's germline CDR1 is LNHNV and CDR2 YYDKDF (reference sequence). CDR3 length equals 15 residues. The junction had 8 bases not matched to a gene; V was cut back by 2 bases and J by 4 bases. This CDR3 is CATSRQPGQLYEQYF. The CDR3 DNA reads TGTGCCACCAGCAGACAACCGGGACAGTTATACGAGCAGTACTTC.

This chain links TRBV5-6 with TRBJ1-3; D not certain. This CDR3 region has 17 residues. Per the germline V gene, CDR1 is SGHDT and CDR2 is YYEEEE. V was trimmed by 6 bases and J by 0 bases, leaving 19 bases between them. DNA for the CDR3: TGTGCCAGCACCACTTGGGATTGGGTGAGCTCTGGAAACACCATATATTTT. Protein: CASTTWDWVSSGNTIYF.

The chain links TRBV19 to TRBJ1-6, with D hard to call. The CDR3 runs to 17 residues. The germline V gene encodes CDR1 LNHDA and CDR2 SQIVND (reference sequence). V dropped 3 bases and J dropped 0 bases, with 12 bases sitting between them. CDR3 region: CASSMQHSSSYNSPLHF. CDR3 coding DNA: TGTGCCAGTAGTATGCAACACTCGAGCTCCTATAATTCACCCCTCCACTTT. The full variable domain, completed using reference TRBV19 and TRBJ1-6, is DGGITQSPKYLFRKEGQNVTLSCEQNLNHDAMYWYRQDPGQGLRLIYYSQIVNDFQKGDIAEGYSVSREKKESFPLTVTSAQKNPTAFYLCASSMQHSSSYNSPLHFGNGTRLTVT.

The V and J genes are TRBV6-4 and TRBJ2-7; 8 bases fit TRBD2. V was pared by 2 bases and J by 0 bases, with 3 bases of the junction left unmatched. This CDR3 contains 15 residues. Germline CDR1 is MRHNA and CDR2 is SNTAGT. This CDR3 is CASSDGSGSSYEQYF. The CDR3 nucleotides are TGTGCCAGCAGTGACGGGAGCGGGAGCTCCTACGAGCAGTACTTC.

V is TRBV7-2 and J is TRBJ2-2; TRBD1 aligns across 7 bases. This CDR3 region has 14 residues. The V gene end was trimmed by 5 bases and the J gene end by 5 bases; junction bases not matched to a gene: 5. Germline lookup yields CDR1 SGHTA and CDR2 FQGNSA. The CDR3 sequence: CASSPQTGTGELFF. CDR3 in DNA: TGTGCCAGCAGCCCCCAGACAGGGACCGGGGAGCTGTTTTTT.

The chain carries TRBV15 and TRBJ2-3, with 9 positions matching TRBD2. Trimming removed 1 base from V and 5 bases from J; junction bases left unmatched: 7. CDR1 and CDR2 from the germline V gene are LNHNV and YYDKDF (reference sequence). The CDR3 loop spans 16 amino acids. The chain's CDR3 is CATSRGKRGVVDTQYF. For the CDR3, the DNA is TGTGCCACCAGCAGAGGCAAGCGGGGGGTCGTAGATACGCAGTATTTT.

This clone was seen a handful of times. The V call is TRBV18, the J call TRBJ1-2; D is perhaps TRBD1 (6 bases). This CDR3 has 15 amino acids. Trimming took 0 bases from V and 5 from J, leaving 13 bases between them. Germline V gene lookup returns CDR1 KGHSH and CDR2 LQKENI. CDR3 in amino acids: CASSPPSGQRYGYTF. For the CDR3, the DNA is TGTGCCAGCTCACCACCGAGTGGACAGCGATATGGCTACACCTTC.

This chain connects TRBV19 to TRBJ2-5, with D maybe TRBD1 (6 bases). The CDR3 is 14 residues long. Per the germline V gene, CDR1 is LNHDA and CDR2 is SQIVND (reference sequence). The V end lost 5 bases, the J end lost 4 bases, and 14 bases lay between the germline ends. CDR3 residues: CASSVQGWGETQYF. As DNA, the CDR3 is TGTGCCAGTAGTGTACAGGGATGGGGAGAGACCCAGTACTTC.

The genes are TRBV5-4 and TRBJ2-7; the D call may be TRBD1 or TRBD2 (5 bases each). The V end was cut by 0 bases, the J end by 1 base, with 14 bases between. Germline V gene sequence: CDR1 SGHNT, CDR2 YYREEE (reference sequence). This CDR3 contains 16 residues. CDR3 DNA sequence: TGTGCCAGCAGCTTGGCTGGGACCCTCGGATCCTACGAGCAGTACTTC. It is translated as CASSLAGTLGSYEQYF. Together with reference TRBV5-4 and TRBJ2-7, the CDR3 gives the full variable domain: ETGVTQSPTHLIKTRGQQVTLRCSSQSGHNTVSWYQQALGQGPQFIFQYYREEENGRGNFPPRFSGLQFPNYSSELNVNALELDDSALYLCASSLAGTLGSYEQYFGPGTRLTVT.

The genes are TRBV11-2 and TRBJ2-5; 10 bases map to TRBD1. Unmatched junction bases numbered 10, after V lost 5 bases and J lost 4 bases. The germline gives CDR1 SGHAT, CDR2 FQNNGV. The CDR3 sequence is 16 residues long. The DNA for the CDR3 is TGTGCCAGCAGCAGAGACAGGGGGCGTCGTATAGAGACCCAGTACTTC. Encoded protein: CASSRDRGRRIETQYF.

The chain joins TRBV4-1 to TRBJ1-4, with TRBD1 as a possible D gene (5 bases). The V end was cut by 5 bases, the J end by 8 bases, with 15 bases between. The length of the CDR3 is 14 residues. Germline CDR1 is MGHRA and CDR2 is YSYEKL. CDR3 DNA: TGCGCCAGCAGCGGGGGTCTAGGCGGGGAAAAACTGTTTTTT. Protein product: CASSGGLGGEKLFF.

This clone was detected a few times. V is TRBV27 and J is TRBJ2-7, with 8 bases lining up with TRBD2. V was pared by 2 bases and J by 4 bases, with 7 bases of the junction left unmatched. CDR1 and CDR2 from the germline V gene are MNHEY and SMNVEV (reference sequence). The CDR3 extends over 15 amino acids. The CDR3 protein is CASSLSGGLSYEQYF. In nucleotides, the CDR3 is TGTGCCAGCAGTTTAAGCGGGGGTTTATCATACGAGCAGTACTTC.

This chain uses TRBV5-1 with TRBJ2-3, with TRBD1 matching 9 bases. The germline CDR1 and CDR2 sequences are SGHRS and YFSETQ. The CDR3 is made up of 15 amino acids. J was trimmed by 3 bases and V by 1 base; bases with no gene match: 3. The CDR3 DNA follows: TGCGCCAGCAGCTTGAGGGACAGGGCTACAGATACGCAGTATTTT. This codes for CASSLRDRATDTQYF.

The chain's CDR3 is CASSAGEVNEQYF. CDR3 nucleotides: TGTGCCAGCAGCGCAGGGGAAGTAAACGAGCAGTACTTC. This rearrangement joins TRBV6-6 to TRBJ2-7; tentative D call: TRBD1 (6 bases). V was shortened by 6 bases and J by 5 bases, with 14 bases between the two germline ends. CDR1 and CDR2 (germline): MNHNY, SVGAGI (reference sequence). This CDR3 region has 13 residues.

This clone was seen a handful of times. The chain carries TRBV18 and TRBJ2-7, with D perhaps TRBD2 (6 bases). The V and J ends lost 6 bases and 5 bases respectively, with 14 bases between them. The germline V gene encodes CDR1 KGHSH and CDR2 LQKENI. The CDR3 is made up of 13 amino acids. CDR3 protein: CASSREAGNEQYF. As DNA, the CDR3 is TGTGCCAGCTCCCGAGAAGCGGGTAACGAGCAGTACTTC. The whole variable domain, filled in from reference TRBV18 and TRBJ2-7, reads NAGVMQNPRHLVRRRGQEARLRCSPMKGHSHVYWYRQLPEEGLKFMVYLQKENIIDESGMPKERFSAEFPKEGPSILRIQQVVRGDSAAYFCASSREAGNEQYFGPGTRLTVT.

The CDR3 spells CAWSAVNSNQPQHF. The CDR3 bases are TGTGCCTGGAGTGCCGTTAATAGCAATCAGCCCCAGCATTTT. This chain uses TRBV30 with TRBJ1-5, with D unresolved. Deletions cut 1 base from V and 0 bases from J, with 7 bases between. CDR1 GTSNPN and CDR2 SVGIG come from the germline V gene (reference sequence). The CDR3 extends over 14 amino acids. Together with reference TRBV30 and TRBJ1-5, the CDR3 gives the full variable domain: SQTIHQWPATLVQPVGSPLSLECTVEGTSNPNLYWYRQAAGRGLQLLFYSVGIGQISSEVPQNLSASRPQDRQFILSSKKLLLSDSGFYLCAWSAVNSNQPQHFGDGTRLSIL.

V gene TRBV19 combines with J gene TRBJ2-5; 8 nucleotides line up with TRBD2. Germline CDR1 LNHDA, CDR2 SQIVND (reference sequence). The CDR3 is 16 residues long. V lost 3 bases and J lost 2; bases outside the gene matches: 8. CDR3 nucleotide sequence: TGTGCCAGTAGTATTCTCCCGGGACTAGGACAAGAGACCCAGTACTTC. Protein product: CASSILPGLGQETQYF.

In its sample, this clone was seen once. J is TRBJ2-7 and V is TRBV5-4, with a weak D call TRBD1 (6 bases). V was shortened by 5 bases and J by 2 bases, with 14 bases between the two germline ends. CDR3 length: 14 residues. In germline, CDR1 is SGHNT, CDR2 YYREEE (reference sequence). The CDR3 protein is CASRIWGRTYEQYF. CDR3 nucleotide sequence: TGTGCCAGCAGGATCTGGGGGCGCACCTACGAGCAGTACTTC.

The chain's CDR3 is CASSPRAQETQYF. CDR3 bases: TGTGCCAGCAGCCCACGGGCTCAAGAGACCCAGTACTTC. The V and J genes are TRBV11-2 and TRBJ2-5; D unresolved. Germline CDR1 reads SGHAT; CDR2 reads FQNNGV. The CDR3 has 13 residues. Trimming left V 5 bases short and J 2 bases short, with 9 bases between.